Given below is one T cell receptor beta chain in context. Here the CDR3 omits its conserved ending phenylalanine or tryptophan, so a read error is the likely source. These data belong to a study of tumor-infiltrating lymphocytes in primary liver carcinoma. Study-wide context: Participating patients were men and women between 30 and 69 years old. Tissue type made little difference to sample yields of roughly 3.65 to 7.5 million productive TCRbeta reads.

Taking about 17-31 mg of unsorted bulk tissue, the authors co-extracted RNA and DNA. Starting material of about 0.45 ug total RNA yielded TCR beta cDNA via a constant-region primer. The TCR beta library was amplified through three nested multiplex PCR rounds in a modified ARM-PCR procedure. The two initial PCR rounds, roughly 9 cycles each, used TRBV1-TRBV30 forward and C-beta reverse primers. Each CDR3 protein is one row after TCRdb ran MiXCR on the multiplex PCR reads. The sample records approximately 73,000 distinct CDR3 sequences, roughly two thirds being singletons. From germline, CDR1 is SGHDT and CDR2 YYEEEE. This CDR3 has 16 residues. V gave up 2 bases and J gave up 7 bases; unmatched junction bases: 11.

The receptor comes from a woman between 55 and 75 years old with primary liver carcinoma and hepatitis B virus infection. Specimen: liver tumor tissue from sampling region 4. As for subset: tumor region T4, right-lateral pole. The genes are TRBV5-6 and TRBJ2-1; 8 bases line up with TRBD2. The CDR3 DNA is TGTGCCAGCAGCTTACTGTGGAGCGGGAGTTATAATGAGCAGTTCTCC. Protein product: CASSLLWSGSYNEQFS.